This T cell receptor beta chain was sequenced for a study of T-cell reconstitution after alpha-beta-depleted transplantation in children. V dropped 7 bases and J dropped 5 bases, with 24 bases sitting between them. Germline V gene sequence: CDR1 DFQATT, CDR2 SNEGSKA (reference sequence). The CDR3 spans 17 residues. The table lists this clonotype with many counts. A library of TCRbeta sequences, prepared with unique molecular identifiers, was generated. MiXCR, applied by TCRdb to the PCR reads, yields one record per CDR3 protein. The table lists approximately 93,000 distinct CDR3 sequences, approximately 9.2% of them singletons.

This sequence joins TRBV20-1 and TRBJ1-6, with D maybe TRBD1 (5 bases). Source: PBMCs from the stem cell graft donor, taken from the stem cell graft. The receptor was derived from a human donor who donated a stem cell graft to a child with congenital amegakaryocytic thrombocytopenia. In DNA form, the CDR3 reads TGCAGTGGAAGAAAACGGGGCGCAGGGTTAGATAATTCACCCCTCCACTTT. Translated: CSGRKRGAGLDNSPLHF.